This TCR beta chain was recorded in a study of regulatory T cells in long-lasting Graves disease. Noted time point: persistent/refractory GD, antithyroid drugs over 5 years with positive TRAb. TCR sequences were obtained from RNA taken from PBMCs. CDR3 length: 14 amino acids. Per the germline V gene, CDR1 is MDHEN and CDR2 is SYDVKM. V was shortened by 6 bases and J by 1 base, with 12 bases between the two germline ends. This clonotype was picked up many times. To make TCR beta libraries, researchers used iRepertoire HTBI primers and Arm-PCR of CDR3 regions. MiXCR, run by TCRdb on the multiplex PCR reads, gives a single entry per CDR3 protein. The sample carries some 370,000 distinct CDR3 sequences, more than 20% recorded once.

The gene calls are TRBV28 and TRBJ2-5; D not resolved. This receptor was obtained from a female donor with Graves disease. This sample comprised peripheral blood mononuclear cells (PBMCs), obtained when the disease was refractory, from a patient treated with antithyroid drugs. The DNA of the CDR3 is TGTGCCAGCAGCCCCCGACTGGTCCAAGAGACCCAGTACTTC. As protein: CASSPRLVQETQYF.